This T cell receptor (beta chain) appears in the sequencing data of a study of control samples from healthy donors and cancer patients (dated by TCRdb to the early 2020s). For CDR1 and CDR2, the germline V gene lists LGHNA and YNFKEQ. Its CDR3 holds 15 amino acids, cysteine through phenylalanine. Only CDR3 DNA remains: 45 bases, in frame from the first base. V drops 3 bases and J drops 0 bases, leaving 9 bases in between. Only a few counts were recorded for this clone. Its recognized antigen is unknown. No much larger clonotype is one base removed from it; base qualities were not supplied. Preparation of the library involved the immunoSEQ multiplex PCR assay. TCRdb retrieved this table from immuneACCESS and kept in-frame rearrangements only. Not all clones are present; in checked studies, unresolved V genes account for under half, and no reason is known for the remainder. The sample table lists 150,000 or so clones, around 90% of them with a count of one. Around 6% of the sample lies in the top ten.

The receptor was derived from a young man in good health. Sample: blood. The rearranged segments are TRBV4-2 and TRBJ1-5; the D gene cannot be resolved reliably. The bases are TGTGCCAGCAGCCATACAGCAGATAGCAATCAGCCCCAGCATTTT. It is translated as CASSHTADSNQPQHF.